This is a list of T cell receptor beta chains from one sample in a study of a mutant IDH1 vaccine in newly diagnosed glioma. Generated by immunoSEQ multiplex PCR, the TCRdb table keeps only in-frame clones and is missing some. The repertoire consists of some 87,000 clones, with approximately 80% occurring once and the leading ten covering 4% to 5.5%. These receptors have no known antigen. The source was PBMCs, collected from a glioma patient whose treatment included an IDH1 peptide vaccine. The receptors here all came from a man aged 35 to 55 with glioma. Each CDR3 is given with its conserved first and last residue. Each record gives: J gene, clone size, V gene, D gene, CDR3 protein, CDR3 DNA. The D gene is left open where the match is weak. Part of the rows lack a size; the others show once, few, many or a class for expanded clones.

j_gene: TRBJ2-2; abundance: NA; v_gene: TRBV27; d_gene: NA; CDR3aa: CASSAQVTGELFF; CDR3nt: TGTGCCAGCAGTGCACAGGTCACCGGGGAGCTGTTTTTT
j_gene: TRBJ2-5; abundance: NA; v_gene: TRBV7-6; d_gene: TRBD2; CDR3aa: CASSLGTSGGAETQYF; CDR3nt: TGTGCCAGCAGCTTAGGGACTAGCGGGGGCGCAGAGACCCAGTACTTC
j_gene: TRBJ2-6; abundance: NA; v_gene: TRBV19; d_gene: NA; CDR3aa: CASSPQGSSGANVLTF; CDR3nt: TGTGCCAGTAGTCCCCAGGGATCCTCTGGGGCCAACGTCCTGACTTTC
j_gene: TRBJ1-5; abundance: NA; v_gene: TRBV27; d_gene: TRBD1; CDR3aa: CASSYRGHQPQHF; CDR3nt: TGTGCCAGCAGTTACAGGGGGCACCAGCCCCAGCATTTT
j_gene: TRBJ1-4; abundance: NA; v_gene: TRBV15; d_gene: NA; CDR3aa: CATSRNPGSEKLFF; CDR3nt: TGTGCCACCAGCAGAAACCCCGGGAGTGAAAAACTGTTTTTT
j_gene: TRBJ2-5; abundance: NA; v_gene: TRBV5-1; d_gene: NA; CDR3aa: CASSLSLARDKETQYF; CDR3nt: TGCGCCAGCAGCTTAAGCCTAGCGCGCGACAAAGAGACCCAGTACTTC
j_gene: TRBJ2-3; abundance: NA; v_gene: TRBV5-1; d_gene: TRBD2; CDR3aa: CASSFTSGRFTDTQYF; CDR3nt: TGCGCCAGCAGCTTCACTAGCGGGAGGTTCACAGATACGCAGTATTTT
j_gene: TRBJ1-4; abundance: once; v_gene: TRBV2; d_gene: NA; CDR3aa: CASSEGPLFLNEKLFF; CDR3nt: TGTGCCAGCAGTGAGGGGCCTCTCTTCCTTAATGAAAAACTGTTTTTT
j_gene: TRBJ2-7; abundance: NA; v_gene: TRBV19; d_gene: NA; CDR3aa: CASSPQVYSYEQYF; CDR3nt: TGTGCCAGTAGTCCCCAGGTTTACTCCTACGAGCAGTACTTC
j_gene: TRBJ2-5; abundance: few; v_gene: TRBV5-6; d_gene: NA; CDR3aa: CASSFGRETQYF; CDR3nt: TGTGCCAGCAGCTTTGGCAGAGAGACCCAGTACTTC
j_gene: TRBJ2-1; abundance: once; v_gene: TRBV7-9; d_gene: NA; CDR3aa: CASSLEDEQFF; CDR3nt: TGTGCCAGCAGCTTAGAAGATGAGCAGTTCTTC
j_gene: TRBJ1-1; abundance: few; v_gene: TRBV28; d_gene: NA; CDR3aa: CASSPSGAATEAFF; CDR3nt: TGTGCCAGCAGTCCCTCGGGGGCGGCCACTGAAGCTTTCTTT
j_gene: TRBJ1-3; abundance: few; v_gene: TRBV14; d_gene: NA; CDR3aa: CASSGRRAVSGNTIYF; CDR3nt: TGTGCCAGCAGTGGCAGAAGAGCGGTATCTGGAAACACCATATATTTT
j_gene: TRBJ1-1; abundance: NA; v_gene: TRBV18; d_gene: NA; CDR3aa: CASSPTRNMNTEAFF; CDR3nt: TGTGCCAGCTCACCAACACGGAACATGAACACTGAAGCTTTCTTT
j_gene: TRBJ2-4; abundance: once; v_gene: TRBV27; d_gene: NA; CDR3aa: CASSKQGFLAKNIQYF; CDR3nt: TGTGCCAGCAGTAAACAGGGCTTCTTAGCCAAAAACATTCAGTACTTC
j_gene: TRBJ2-3; abundance: NA; v_gene: TRBV4-2; d_gene: NA; CDR3aa: CASSRQAQLPTDTQYF; CDR3nt: TGTGCCAGCAGCCGGCAGGCCCAGTTGCCCACAGATACGCAGTATTTT